Presented here are 12 T cell receptor beta chains from one specimen sequenced in a study of blood T cell repertoires in COVID-19. Sequenced by immunoSEQ multiplex PCR; TCRdb stores in-frame clones only, minus some. The sample has about 270,000 clones, about 87% seen once; the top ten hold about 3%. The specimen was PBMCs or T cells enriched from blood (not recorded which). These receptors were collected from a woman aged 50 to 60 who had recovered from COVID-19.

This chain joins TRBV7-3 and TRBJ1-1, with a tentative D call TRBD1 (5 bases). This CDR3 is built from 14 residues. Germline V gives CDR1 SGHTA, CDR2 FQGTGA. With 1 base removed from V and 1 base from J, the gap between germline ends came to 7 bases. The CDR3 nucleotides read TGTGCCAGCAGCTTAATGGGGGGGAACACTGAAGCTTTCTTT. Translating it yields CASSLMGGNTEAFF.

The rearrangement uses TRBV28 and TRBJ2-6; TRBD1 agrees at 10 bases. Germline values: CDR1 MDHEN, CDR2 SYDVKM. The CDR3 spans 19 residues. V was clipped by 4 bases and J by 0 bases; unmatched bases: 9. CDR3 amino acids: CASSSRLTGGASGANVLTF. The CDR3 bases are TGTGCCAGCAGTTCCCGCCTGACAGGGGGCGCCTCTGGGGCCAACGTCCTGACTTTC.

This chain connects TRBV9 to TRBJ1-6; D is unclear. The CDR3 is 16 residues long. V was shortened by 3 bases and J by 0 bases, with 10 bases between the two germline ends. Germline CDR1 SGDLS, CDR2 YYNGEE. The CDR3 nucleotides are TGTGCCAGCAGCGGGAGGGCGACCTCCTATAATTCACCCCTCCACTTT. Amino acid sequence: CASSGRATSYNSPLHF.

This chain connects TRBV7-9 to TRBJ2-1; 9 nucleotides line up with TRBD1. Germline CDR1 is SEHNR and CDR2 is FQNEAQ (reference sequence). Trimming at V came to 3 bases and at J to 5 bases, leaving 5 bases not matched to a gene. The CDR3 runs to 15 residues. The CDR3 reads CASSFPGQGHNEQFF. The CDR3 nucleotides are TGTGCCAGCAGCTTCCCGGGACAGGGACACAATGAGCAGTTCTTC.

The chain carries TRBV28 and TRBJ1-1; 8 positions match TRBD1. The CDR3 is made up of 15 amino acids. The V segment lost 6 bases and the J segment 5 bases; nucleotides outside the gene matches: 11. Per the germline V gene, CDR1 is MDHEN and CDR2 is SYDVKM. Here the CDR3 DNA reads TGTGCCAGCAGAGAACACAGGGGGGGGTGGACTGAAGCTTTCTTT. Encoded protein: CASREHRGGWTEAFF.

The chain employs TRBV27 and TRBJ1-1; TRBD1 matches at 7 bases. Germline V CDR1 and CDR2: MNHEY, SMNVEV (reference sequence). Unmatched junction bases numbered 11, after V lost 5 bases and J lost 2 bases. The CDR3 spans 16 residues. This CDR3 reads CASSRDSHKPNTEAFF. Written as DNA, the CDR3 is TGTGCCAGCAGTCGGGACAGTCACAAACCAAACACTGAAGCTTTCTTT.

This chain connects TRBV29-1 to TRBJ2-1, with 8 bases aligning to TRBD2. The V segment lost 6 bases and the J segment 2 bases; nucleotides outside the gene matches: 6. The CDR3 runs to 14 residues. Germline-derived CDR1 and CDR2 are SQVTM and ANQGSEA. CDR3 nucleotide sequence: TGCAGCGTCCCGGGGACTAGGACCTACAATGAGCAGTTCTTC. This gives the protein CSVPGTRTYNEQFF.

The chain couples TRBV19 to TRBJ1-1, with D tentatively TRBD1 (5 bases). This CDR3 contains 15 residues. V lost 4 bases, J lost 3 bases, and 15 bases lay in between. Germline loops: CDR1 LNHDA, CDR2 SQIVND (reference sequence). DNA for the CDR3: TGTGCCAGTAGTAAGACGGACATGCGAGACACTGAAGCTTTCTTT. Protein: CASSKTDMRDTEAFF. The full variable domain, with the rest looked up from reference TRBV19 and TRBJ1-1, is DGGITQSPKYLFRKEGQNVTLSCEQNLNHDAMYWYRQDPGQGLRLIYYSQIVNDFQKGDIAEGYSVSREKKESFPLTVTSAQKNPTAFYLCASSKTDMRDTEAFFGQGTRLTVV.

J is TRBJ1-1 and V is TRBV25-1, with TRBD1 as a possible D gene (6 bases). The CDR3 consists of 14 residues. Germline V gene lookup returns CDR1 MGHDK and CDR2 SYGVNS. Deletions cut 2 bases from V and 3 bases from J, with 10 bases between. The CDR3 region is CASSETGTDTEAFF. CDR3 nucleotide sequence: TGTGCCAGCAGTGAAACAGGGACGGACACTGAAGCTTTCTTT.

This chain uses TRBV5-1 with TRBJ1-3; possible D gene TRBD1, 5 bases. Per germline, CDR1 SGHRS and CDR2 YFSETQ. The CDR3 has 15 amino acids. V was pared by 3 bases and J by 2 bases, with 12 bases between. CDR3 region: CASSSAGGAGNTIYF. The CDR3 DNA reads as TGCGCCAGCAGCTCGGCGGGGGGAGCTGGAAACACCATATATTTT.

The genes are TRBV6-2 or TRBV6-3 and TRBJ2-5; 9 nucleotides match TRBD2. Germline CDR1 reads MNHEY; CDR2 reads SVGEGT. CDR3 length: 17 amino acids. The junction had 9 bases not matched to a gene; V was cut back by 2 bases and J by 2 bases. The DNA for the CDR3 is TGTGCCAGCAGTTACCTTCCCGGACTAGCGAAACAAGAGACCCAGTACTTC. It translates to CASSYLPGLAKQETQYF.

The J gene is TRBJ2-2, the V gene TRBV7-8; D gene uncertain. Germline values: CDR1 SGHVS, CDR2 FQNEAQ. Deletions cut 3 bases from V and 1 base from J, with 9 bases between. This CDR3 is 15 amino acids long. CDR3 amino acids: CASSFPPGNTGELFF. The CDR3 nucleotides read TGTGCCAGCAGCTTCCCACCGGGGAACACCGGGGAGCTGTTTTTT.